The clone carrying this T cell receptor (beta chain) turned up a few times. Its antigen is not identified. TCRdb analysed the 5' RACE reads with MiXCR anew, one entry per CDR3 protein. The sample comprises some 120,000 distinct CDR3 sequences, roughly 15% of which are singletons, and about 40% rests with the top ten. This sample is part of a study of T cells after yellow fever vaccination. Study details: Fractions containing few cells were prepared with SMART-Seq v4 Ultra Low Input. Findings of the study overall: Booster samples showed a return of most primary-vaccination clones (roughly 96% CD4, around 85% CD8).

The germline V gene has CDR1 SGHKS and CDR2 YYEKEE (reference sequence). V shed 4 bases and J 8 bases; nucleotides not matched to a gene: 12. The CDR3 covers 15 residues. The origin of this receptor is a man between 18 and 35 years old who received the YFV17D yellow fever vaccine. The rearrangement joins TRBV5-5 to TRBJ1-1; 9 positions agree with TRBD1. The specimen was CD8+ T cells sorted from PBMCs, collected 5 days after the yellow fever booster vaccination. The CDR3 bases are TGTGCCAGCAGCCGTACGGACAGGGGAAGGTTCGAAGCTTTCTTT. Its translation: CASSRTDRGRFEAFF. Full variable domain (missing parts from reference TRBV5-5 and TRBJ1-1): DAGVTQSPTHLIKTRGQQVTLRCSPISGHKSVSWYQQVLGQGPQFIFQYYEKEERGRGNFPDRFSARQFPNYSSELNVNALLLGDSALYLCASSRTDRGRFEAFFGQGTRLTVV.